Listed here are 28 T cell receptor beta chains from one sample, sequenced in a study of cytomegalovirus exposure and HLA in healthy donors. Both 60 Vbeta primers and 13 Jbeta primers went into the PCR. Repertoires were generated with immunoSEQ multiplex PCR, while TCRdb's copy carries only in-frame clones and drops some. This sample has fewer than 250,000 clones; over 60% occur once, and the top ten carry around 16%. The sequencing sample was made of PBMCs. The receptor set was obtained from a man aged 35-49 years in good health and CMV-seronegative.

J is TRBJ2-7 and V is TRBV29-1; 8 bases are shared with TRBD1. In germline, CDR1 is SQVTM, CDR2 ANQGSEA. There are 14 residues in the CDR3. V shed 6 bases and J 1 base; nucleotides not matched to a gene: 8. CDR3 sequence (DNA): TGCAGCGTCGCCGGGACAGGCCATTCCTACGAGCAGTACTTC. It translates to CSVAGTGHSYEQYF.

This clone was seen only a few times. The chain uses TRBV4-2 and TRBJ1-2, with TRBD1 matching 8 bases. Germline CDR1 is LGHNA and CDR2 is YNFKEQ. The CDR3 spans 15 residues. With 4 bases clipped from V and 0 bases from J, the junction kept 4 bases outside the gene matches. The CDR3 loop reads CASSRGQEANYGYTF. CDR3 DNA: TGTGCCAGCAGCCGGGGACAGGAAGCTAACTATGGCTACACCTTC.

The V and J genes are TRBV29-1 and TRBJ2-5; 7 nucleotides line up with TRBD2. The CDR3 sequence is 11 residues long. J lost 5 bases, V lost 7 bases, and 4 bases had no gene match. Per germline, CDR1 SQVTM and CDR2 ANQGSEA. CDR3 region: CSGAGEETQYF. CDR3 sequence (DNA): TGCAGCGGGGCGGGGGAGGAGACCCAGTACTTC.

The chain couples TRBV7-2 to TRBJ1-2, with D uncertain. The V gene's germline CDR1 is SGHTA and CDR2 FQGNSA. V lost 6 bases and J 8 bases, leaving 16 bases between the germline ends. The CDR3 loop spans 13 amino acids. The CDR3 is CASSDLNSAGYTF. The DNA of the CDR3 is TGTGCCAGCAGTGACCTCAACAGTGCCGGCTACACCTTC.

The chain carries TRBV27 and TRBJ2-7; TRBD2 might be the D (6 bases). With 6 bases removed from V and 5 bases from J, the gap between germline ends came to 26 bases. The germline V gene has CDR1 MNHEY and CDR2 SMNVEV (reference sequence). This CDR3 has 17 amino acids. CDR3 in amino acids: CASRSVPPEGSRNEQYF. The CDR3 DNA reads TGTGCCAGCAGATCCGTCCCCCCGGAGGGTAGTAGGAACGAGCAGTACTTC.

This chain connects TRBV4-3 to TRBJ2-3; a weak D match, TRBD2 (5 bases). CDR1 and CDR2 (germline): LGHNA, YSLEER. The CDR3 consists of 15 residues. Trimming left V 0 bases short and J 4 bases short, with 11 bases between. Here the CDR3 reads CASSQESREADTQYF. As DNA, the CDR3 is TGCGCCAGCAGCCAAGAGTCCCGGGAAGCAGATACGCAGTATTTT.

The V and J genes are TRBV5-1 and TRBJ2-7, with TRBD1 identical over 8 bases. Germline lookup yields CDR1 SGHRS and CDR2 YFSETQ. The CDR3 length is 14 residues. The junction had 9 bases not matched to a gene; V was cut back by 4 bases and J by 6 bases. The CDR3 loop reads CASSPRQGYSEQYF. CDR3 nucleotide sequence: TGCGCCAGCAGCCCCCGACAGGGGTATAGCGAGCAGTACTTC.

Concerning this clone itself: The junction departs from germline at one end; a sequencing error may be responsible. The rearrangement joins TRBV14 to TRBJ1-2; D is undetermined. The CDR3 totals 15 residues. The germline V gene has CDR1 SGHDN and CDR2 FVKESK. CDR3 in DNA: TGTGCCAGCAGCCCCATAGTACGGGGTAACGACGGCTATACCTTC. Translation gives CASSPIVRGNDGYTF.

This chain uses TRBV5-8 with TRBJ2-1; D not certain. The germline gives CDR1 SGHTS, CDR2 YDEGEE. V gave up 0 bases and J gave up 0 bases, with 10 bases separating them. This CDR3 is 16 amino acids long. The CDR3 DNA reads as TGTGCCAGCAGCTTGGGGCTGTCGTTCTCCTACAATGAGCAGTTCTTC. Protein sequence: CASSLGLSFSYNEQFF.

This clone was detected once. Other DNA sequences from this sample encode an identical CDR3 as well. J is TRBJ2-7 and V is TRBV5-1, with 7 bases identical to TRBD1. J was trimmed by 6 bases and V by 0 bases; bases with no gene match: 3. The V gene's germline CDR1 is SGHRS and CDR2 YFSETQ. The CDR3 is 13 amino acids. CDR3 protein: CASSLGQGAEQYF. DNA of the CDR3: TGCGCCAGCAGCTTGGGACAGGGCGCCGAGCAGTACTTC.

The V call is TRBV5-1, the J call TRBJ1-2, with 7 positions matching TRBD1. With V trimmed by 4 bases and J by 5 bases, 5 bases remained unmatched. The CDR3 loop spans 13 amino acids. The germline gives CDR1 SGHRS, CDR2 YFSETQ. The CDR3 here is CASSIDREYGYTF. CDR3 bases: TGCGCCAGCAGCATCGACAGGGAGTATGGCTACACCTTC. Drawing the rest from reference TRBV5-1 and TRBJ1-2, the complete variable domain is KAGVTQTPRYLIKTRGQQVTLSCSPISGHRSVSWYQQTPGQGLQFLFEYFSETQRNKGNFPGRFSGRQFSNSRSEMNVSTLELGDSALYLCASSIDREYGYTFGSGTRLTVV.

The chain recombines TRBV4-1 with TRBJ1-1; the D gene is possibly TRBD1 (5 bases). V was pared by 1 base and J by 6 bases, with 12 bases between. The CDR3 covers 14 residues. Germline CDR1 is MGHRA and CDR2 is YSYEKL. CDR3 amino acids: CASSQAGRRAEAFF. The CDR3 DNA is TGCGCCAGCAGCCAAGCAGGGAGGAGGGCTGAAGCTTTCTTT.

The CDR3 sequence is CASSAWDSANQPQHF. CDR3 sequence (DNA): TGTGCCAGCAGCGCGTGGGACAGTGCCAATCAGCCCCAGCATTTT. This chain links TRBV9 with TRBJ1-5, with TRBD1 matching 7 bases. The germline V gene encodes CDR1 SGDLS and CDR2 YYNGEE. The ends lost 3 bases at V and 3 bases at J; junction bases unmatched: 6. The CDR3 loop spans 15 amino acids.

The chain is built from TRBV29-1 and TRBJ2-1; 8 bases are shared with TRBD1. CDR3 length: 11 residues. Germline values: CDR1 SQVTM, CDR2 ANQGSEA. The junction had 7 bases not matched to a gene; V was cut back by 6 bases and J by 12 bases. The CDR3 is CSVGQGSGQFF. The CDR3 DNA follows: TGCAGCGTAGGACAGGGCAGTGGGCAGTTCTTC.

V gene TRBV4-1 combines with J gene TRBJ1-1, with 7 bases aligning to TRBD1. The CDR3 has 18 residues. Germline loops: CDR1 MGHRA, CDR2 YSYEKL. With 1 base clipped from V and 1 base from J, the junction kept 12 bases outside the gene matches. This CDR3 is CASSQGPGGGTANTEAFF. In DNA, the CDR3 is TGCGCCAGCAGCCAAGGCCCAGGAGGAGGGACAGCGAACACTGAAGCTTTCTTT.

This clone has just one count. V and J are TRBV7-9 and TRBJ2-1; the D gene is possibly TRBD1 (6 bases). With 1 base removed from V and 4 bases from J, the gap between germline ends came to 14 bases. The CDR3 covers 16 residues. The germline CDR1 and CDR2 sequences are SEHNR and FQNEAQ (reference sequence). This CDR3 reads CASSLDPGHMYNEQFF. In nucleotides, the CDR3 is TGTGCCAGCAGCTTAGACCCGGGACATATGTACAATGAGCAGTTCTTC. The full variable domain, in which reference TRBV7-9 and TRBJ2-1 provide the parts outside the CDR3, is DTGVSQNPRHKITKRGQNVTFRCDPISEHNRLYWYRQTLGQGPEFLTYFQNEAQLEKSRLLSDRFSAERPKGSFSTLEIQRTEQGDSAMYLCASSLDPGHMYNEQFFGPGTRLTVL.

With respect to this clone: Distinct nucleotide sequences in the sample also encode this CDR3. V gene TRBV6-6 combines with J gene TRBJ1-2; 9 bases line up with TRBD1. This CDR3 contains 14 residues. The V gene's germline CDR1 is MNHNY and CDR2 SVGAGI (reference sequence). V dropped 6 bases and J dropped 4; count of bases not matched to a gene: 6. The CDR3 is CASSHGTGSYGYTF. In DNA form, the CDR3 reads TGTGCCAGCAGCCACGGGACAGGGAGCTATGGCTACACCTTC.

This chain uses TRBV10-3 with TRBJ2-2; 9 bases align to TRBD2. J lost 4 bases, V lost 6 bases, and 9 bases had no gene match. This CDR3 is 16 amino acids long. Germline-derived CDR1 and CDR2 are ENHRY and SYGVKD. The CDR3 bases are TGTGCCATCAGGGACTTCAGCGGGAGGTTCACCGGGGAGCTGTTTTTT. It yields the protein CAIRDFSGRFTGELFF.

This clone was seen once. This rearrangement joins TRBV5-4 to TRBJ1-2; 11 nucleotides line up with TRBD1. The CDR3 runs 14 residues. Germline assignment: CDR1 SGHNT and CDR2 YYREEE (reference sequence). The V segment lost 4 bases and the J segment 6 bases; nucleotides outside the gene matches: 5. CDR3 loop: CASSRDRGKDGYTF. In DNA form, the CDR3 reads TGTGCCAGCAGCCGGGACAGGGGGAAAGATGGCTACACCTTC.

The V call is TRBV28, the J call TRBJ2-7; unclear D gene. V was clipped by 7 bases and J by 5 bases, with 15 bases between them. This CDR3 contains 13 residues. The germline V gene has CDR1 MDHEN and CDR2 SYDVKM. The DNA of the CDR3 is TGTGCCAGCATCGGTAGTAGCCCGCACGAGCAGTACTTC. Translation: CASIGSSPHEQYF. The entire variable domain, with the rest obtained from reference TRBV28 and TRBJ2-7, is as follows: DVKVTQSSRYLVKRTGEKVFLECVQDMDHENMFWYRQDPGLGLRLIYFSYDVKMKEKGDIPEGYSVSREKKERFSLILESASTNQTSMYLCASIGSSPHEQYFGPGTRLTVT.

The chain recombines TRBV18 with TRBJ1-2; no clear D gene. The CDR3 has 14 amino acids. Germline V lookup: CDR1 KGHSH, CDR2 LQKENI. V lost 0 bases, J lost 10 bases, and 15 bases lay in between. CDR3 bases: TGTGCCAGCTCACCACCGGGGAAGCGGGTCGTCTACACCTTC. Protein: CASSPPGKRVVYTF.

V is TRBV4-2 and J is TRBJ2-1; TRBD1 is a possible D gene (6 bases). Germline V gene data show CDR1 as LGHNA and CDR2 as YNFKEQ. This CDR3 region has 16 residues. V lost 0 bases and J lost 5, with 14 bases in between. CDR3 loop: CASSQDRGTSDNEQFF. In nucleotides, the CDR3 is TGTGCCAGCAGCCAAGATAGGGGGACGAGCGACAATGAGCAGTTCTTC.

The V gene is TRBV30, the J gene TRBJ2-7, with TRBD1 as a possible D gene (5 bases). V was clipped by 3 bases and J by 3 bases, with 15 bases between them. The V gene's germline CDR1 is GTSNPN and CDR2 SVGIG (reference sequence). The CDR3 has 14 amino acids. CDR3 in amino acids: CAWRTQGDYYEQYF. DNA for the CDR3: TGTGCCTGGAGGACGCAAGGGGATTACTACGAGCAGTACTTC.

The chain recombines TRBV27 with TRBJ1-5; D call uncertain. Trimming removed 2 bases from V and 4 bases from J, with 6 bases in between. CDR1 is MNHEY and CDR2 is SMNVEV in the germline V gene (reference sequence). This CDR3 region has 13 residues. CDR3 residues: CASSLRGNQPQHF. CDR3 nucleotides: TGTGCCAGCAGTTTACGGGGAAATCAGCCCCAGCATTTT.

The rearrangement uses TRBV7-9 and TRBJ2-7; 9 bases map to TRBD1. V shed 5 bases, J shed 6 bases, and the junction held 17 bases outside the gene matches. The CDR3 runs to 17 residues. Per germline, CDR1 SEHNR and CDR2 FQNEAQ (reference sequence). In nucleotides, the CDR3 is TGTGCCAGCAGCCAACACCCCCCAGGACAGGGGTGGCGCGAGCAGTACTTC. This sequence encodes CASSQHPPGQGWREQYF.

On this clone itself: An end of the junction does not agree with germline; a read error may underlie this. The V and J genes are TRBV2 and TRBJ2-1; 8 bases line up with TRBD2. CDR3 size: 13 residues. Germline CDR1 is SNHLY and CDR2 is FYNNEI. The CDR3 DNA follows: TGTGCCAGCAGTGATCCAACGGGAGGGCCTAGGATCTTC. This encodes CASSDPTGGPRIF.

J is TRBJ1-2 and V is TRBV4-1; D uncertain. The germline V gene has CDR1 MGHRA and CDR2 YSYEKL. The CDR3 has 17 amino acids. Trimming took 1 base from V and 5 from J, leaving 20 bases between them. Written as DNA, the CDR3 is TGCGCCAGCAGCCAAGTAGTGCGTCGGGATCCGAAATATGGCTACACCTTC. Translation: CASSQVVRRDPKYGYTF.

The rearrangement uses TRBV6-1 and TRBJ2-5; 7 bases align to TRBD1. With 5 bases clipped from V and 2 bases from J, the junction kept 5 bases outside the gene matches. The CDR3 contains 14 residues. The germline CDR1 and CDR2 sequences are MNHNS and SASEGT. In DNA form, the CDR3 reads TGTGCCAGCAGTTCGGGACAGAGTCAAGAGACCCAGTACTTC. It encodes CASSSGQSQETQYF.